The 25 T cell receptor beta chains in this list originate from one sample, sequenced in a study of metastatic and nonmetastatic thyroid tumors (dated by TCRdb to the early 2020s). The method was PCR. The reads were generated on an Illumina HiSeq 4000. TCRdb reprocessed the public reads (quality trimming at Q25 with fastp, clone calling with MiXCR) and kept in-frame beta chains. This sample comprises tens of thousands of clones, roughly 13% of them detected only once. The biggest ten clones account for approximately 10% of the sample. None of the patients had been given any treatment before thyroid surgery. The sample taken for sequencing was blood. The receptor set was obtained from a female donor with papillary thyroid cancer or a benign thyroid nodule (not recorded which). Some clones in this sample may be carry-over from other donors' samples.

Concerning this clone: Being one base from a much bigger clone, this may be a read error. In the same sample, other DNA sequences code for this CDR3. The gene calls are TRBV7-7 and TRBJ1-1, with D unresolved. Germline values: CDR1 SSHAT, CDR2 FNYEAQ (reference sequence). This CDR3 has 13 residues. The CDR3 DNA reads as TGTGCTAGCAGCCCCGAAGGTGGAACTGAAGCTTTCTTT. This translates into CASSPEGGTEAFF.

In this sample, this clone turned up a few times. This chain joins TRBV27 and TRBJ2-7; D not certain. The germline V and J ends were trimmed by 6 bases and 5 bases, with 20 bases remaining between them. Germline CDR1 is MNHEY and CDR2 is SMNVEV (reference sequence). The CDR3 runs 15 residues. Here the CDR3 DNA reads TGTGCCAGCAGCATATTACATTGGGCTCTAAACGAGCAGTACTTC. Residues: CASSILHWALNEQYF.

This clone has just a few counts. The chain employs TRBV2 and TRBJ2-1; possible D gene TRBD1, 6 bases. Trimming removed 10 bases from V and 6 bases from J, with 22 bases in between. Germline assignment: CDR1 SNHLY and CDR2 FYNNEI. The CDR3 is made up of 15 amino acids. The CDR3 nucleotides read TGTGCCACAGGACTCCTGGGGCAGGGGTCCAATGAGCAGTTCTTC. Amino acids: CATGLLGQGSNEQFF.

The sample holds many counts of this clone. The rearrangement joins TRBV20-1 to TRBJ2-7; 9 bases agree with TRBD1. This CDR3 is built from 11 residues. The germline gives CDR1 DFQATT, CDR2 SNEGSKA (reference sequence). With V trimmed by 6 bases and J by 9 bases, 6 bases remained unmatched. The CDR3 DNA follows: TGCAGTGCAAGGACAGGGGACGGGCAGTACTTC. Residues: CSARTGDGQYF.

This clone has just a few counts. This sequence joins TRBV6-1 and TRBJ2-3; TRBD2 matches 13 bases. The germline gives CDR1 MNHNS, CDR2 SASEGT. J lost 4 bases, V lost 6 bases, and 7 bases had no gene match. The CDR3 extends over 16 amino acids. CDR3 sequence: CASSGLAGAVSDTQYF. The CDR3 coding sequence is TGTGCCAGCAGCGGACTAGCGGGAGCGGTATCAGATACGCAGTATTTT.

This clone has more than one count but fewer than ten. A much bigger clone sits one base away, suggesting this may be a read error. CDR3 sequence (DNA): TGTGCCAGCAGCCGACTCACAGGAGGACCCGACATAGGCGAGCAGTTCTTC. It translates to CASSRLTGGPDIGEQFF. The chain links TRBV11-1 to TRBJ2-1; the D gene could be TRBD1 or TRBD2 (5 bases each). V was trimmed by 5 bases and J by 10 bases, leaving 27 bases between them. Germline lookup yields CDR1 SGHAT and CDR2 FQDESV (reference sequence). There are 17 residues in the CDR3. Variable domain in full (rest from reference TRBV11-1 and TRBJ2-1): EAEVAQSPRYKITEKSQAVAFWCDPISGHATLYWYRQILGQGPELLVQFQDESVVDDSQLPKDRFSAERLKGVDSTLKIQPAELGDSAMYLCASSRLTGGPDIGEQFFGPGTRLTVL.

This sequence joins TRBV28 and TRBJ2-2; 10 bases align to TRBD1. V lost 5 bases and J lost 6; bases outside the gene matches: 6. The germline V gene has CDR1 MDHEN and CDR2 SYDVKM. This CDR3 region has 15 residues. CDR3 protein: CASSPQTGGPGELFF. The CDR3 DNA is TGTGCCAGCAGTCCCCAGACAGGGGGCCCCGGGGAGCTGTTTTTT.

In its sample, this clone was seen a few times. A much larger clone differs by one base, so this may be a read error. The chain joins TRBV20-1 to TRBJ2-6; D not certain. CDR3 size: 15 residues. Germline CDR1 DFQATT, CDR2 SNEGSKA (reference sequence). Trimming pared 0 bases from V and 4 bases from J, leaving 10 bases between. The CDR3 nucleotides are TGCAGTGCTAGAGACCCGTTATCCGGGGCCAACGTCCTGACTTTC. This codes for CSARDPLSGANVLTF.

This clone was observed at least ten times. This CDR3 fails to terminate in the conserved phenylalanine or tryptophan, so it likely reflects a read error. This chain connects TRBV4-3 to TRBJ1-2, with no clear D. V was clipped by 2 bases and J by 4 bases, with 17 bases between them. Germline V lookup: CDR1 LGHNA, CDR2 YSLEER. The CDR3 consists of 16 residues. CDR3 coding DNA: TGCGCCAGCAGCCAAACTGTCGGGCTTCAGACCTATGGCTACACCTCC. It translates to CASSQTVGLQTYGYTS.

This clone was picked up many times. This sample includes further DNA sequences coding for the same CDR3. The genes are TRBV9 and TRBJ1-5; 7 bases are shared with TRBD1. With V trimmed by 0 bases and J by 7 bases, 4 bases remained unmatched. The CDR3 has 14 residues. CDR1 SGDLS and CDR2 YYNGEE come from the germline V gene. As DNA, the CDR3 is TGTGCCAGCAGCGTAGGGGGAGGGGGCCAGCCCCAGCATTTT. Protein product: CASSVGGGGQPQHF.

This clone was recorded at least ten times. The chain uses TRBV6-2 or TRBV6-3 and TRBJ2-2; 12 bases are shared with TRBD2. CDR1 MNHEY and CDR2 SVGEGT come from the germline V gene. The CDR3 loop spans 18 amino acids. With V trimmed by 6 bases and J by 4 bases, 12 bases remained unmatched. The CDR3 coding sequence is TGTGCCAGCAGGCAACCCCTTCTAGCGGGAGGGGGCACCGGGGAGCTGTTTTTT. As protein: CASRQPLLAGGGTGELFF.

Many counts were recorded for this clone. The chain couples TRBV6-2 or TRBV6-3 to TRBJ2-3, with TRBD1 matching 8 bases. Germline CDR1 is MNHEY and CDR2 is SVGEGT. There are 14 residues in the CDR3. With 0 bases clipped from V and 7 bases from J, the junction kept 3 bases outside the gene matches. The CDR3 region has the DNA TGTGCCAGCAGTTACTCCGACAGGGGAAATACGCAGTATTTT. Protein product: CASSYSDRGNTQYF.

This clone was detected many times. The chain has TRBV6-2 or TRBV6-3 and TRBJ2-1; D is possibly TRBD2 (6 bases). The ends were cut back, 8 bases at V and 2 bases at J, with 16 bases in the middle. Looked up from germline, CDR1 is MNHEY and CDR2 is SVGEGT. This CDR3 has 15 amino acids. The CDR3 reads CASSRRDWAYNEQFF. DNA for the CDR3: TGTGCCAGCTCCCGAAGGGACTGGGCCTACAATGAGCAGTTCTTC.

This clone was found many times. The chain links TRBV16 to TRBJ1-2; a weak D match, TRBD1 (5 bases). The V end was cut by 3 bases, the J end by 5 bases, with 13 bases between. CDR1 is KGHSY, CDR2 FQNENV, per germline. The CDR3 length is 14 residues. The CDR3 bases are TGTGCCAGCAGCCACCGGGACGAGGATTATGGCTACACCTTC. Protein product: CASSHRDEDYGYTF.

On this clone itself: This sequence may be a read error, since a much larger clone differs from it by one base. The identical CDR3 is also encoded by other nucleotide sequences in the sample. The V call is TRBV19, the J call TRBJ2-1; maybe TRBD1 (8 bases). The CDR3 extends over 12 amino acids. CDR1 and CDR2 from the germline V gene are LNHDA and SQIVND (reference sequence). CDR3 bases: TGTGCCAGTAGGGACAGGGCGGGAGAGCAGTTCTTT. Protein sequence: CASRDRAGEQFF.

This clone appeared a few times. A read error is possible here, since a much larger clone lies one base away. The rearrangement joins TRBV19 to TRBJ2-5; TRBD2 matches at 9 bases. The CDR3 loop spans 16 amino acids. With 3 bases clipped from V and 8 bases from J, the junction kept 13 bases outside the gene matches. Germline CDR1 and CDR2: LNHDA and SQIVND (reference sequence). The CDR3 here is CASSIGSGSPGDTQYF. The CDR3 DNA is TGTGCCAGTAGTATTGGTAGCGGGAGTCCCGGGGATACCCAGTACTTC.

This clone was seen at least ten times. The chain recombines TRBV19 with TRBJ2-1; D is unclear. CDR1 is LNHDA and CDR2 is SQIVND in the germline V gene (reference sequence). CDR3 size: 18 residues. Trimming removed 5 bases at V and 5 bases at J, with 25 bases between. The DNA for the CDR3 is TGTGCCAGTAGTTCGCTTTGGGTAGCCCGTGATGGGGACAATGAGCAGTTCTTC. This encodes CASSSLWVARDGDNEQFF.

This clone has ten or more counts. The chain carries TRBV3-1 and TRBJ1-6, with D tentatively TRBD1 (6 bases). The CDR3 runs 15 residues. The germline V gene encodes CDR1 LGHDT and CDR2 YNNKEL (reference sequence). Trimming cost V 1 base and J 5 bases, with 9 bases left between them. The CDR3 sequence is CASSQGGQNNSPLHF. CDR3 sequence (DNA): TGTGCCAGCAGCCAAGGGGGGCAGAATAATTCACCCCTCCACTTT.

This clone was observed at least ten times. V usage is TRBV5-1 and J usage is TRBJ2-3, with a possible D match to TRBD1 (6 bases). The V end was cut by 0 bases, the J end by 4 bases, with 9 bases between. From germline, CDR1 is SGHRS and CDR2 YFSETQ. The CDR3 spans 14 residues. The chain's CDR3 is CASSLVGGSDTQYF. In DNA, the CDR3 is TGCGCCAGCAGCTTGGTAGGGGGTTCAGATACGCAGTATTTT.

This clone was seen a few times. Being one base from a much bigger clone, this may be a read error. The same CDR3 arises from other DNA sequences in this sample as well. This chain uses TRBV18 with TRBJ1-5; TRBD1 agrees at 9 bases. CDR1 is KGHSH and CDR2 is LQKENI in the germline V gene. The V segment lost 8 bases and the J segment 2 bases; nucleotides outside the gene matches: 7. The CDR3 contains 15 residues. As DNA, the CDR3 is TGTGCCAGCGGCACAGGGGGCCAGGGCAATCAGCCCCAGCATTTT. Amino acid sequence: CASGTGGQGNQPQHF. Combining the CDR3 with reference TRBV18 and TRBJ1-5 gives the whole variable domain NAGVMQNPRHLVRRRGQEARLRCSPMKGHSHVYWYRQLPEEGLKFMVYLQKENIIDESGMPKERFSAEFPKEGPSILRIQQVVRGDSAAYFCASGTGGQGNQPQHFGDGTRLSIL.

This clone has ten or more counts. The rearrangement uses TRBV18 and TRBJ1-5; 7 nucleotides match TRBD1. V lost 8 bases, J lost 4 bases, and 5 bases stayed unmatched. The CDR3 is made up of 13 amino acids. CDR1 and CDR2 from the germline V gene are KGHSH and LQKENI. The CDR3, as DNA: TGTGCCAGCCAATCGGACAGGAATCAGCCCCAGCATTTT. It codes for CASQSDRNQPQHF.

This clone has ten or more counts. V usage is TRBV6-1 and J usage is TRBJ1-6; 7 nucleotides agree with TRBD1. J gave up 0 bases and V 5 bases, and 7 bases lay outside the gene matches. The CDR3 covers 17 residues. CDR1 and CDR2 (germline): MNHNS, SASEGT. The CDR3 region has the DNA TGTGCCAGCAGTAAACGGACAGGATTCTCCTATAATTCACCCCTCCACTTT. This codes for CASSKRTGFSYNSPLHF.

CDR3 amino acids: CATGASHQPQHF. The DNA for the CDR3 is TGTGCCACGGGTGCCTCCCATCAGCCCCAGCATTTT. The chain uses TRBV6-1 and TRBJ1-5; D is ambiguous. Trimming left V 10 bases short and J 5 bases short, with 12 bases between. CDR1 MNHNS and CDR2 SASEGT come from the germline V gene. The CDR3 runs to 12 residues.

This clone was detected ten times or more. The CDR3 DNA reads as TGTGCCAGCAGCTTACTAGCGGGAGCGAGCTCCTACGAGCAGTACTTC. It codes for CASSLLAGASSYEQYF. This chain connects TRBV7-6 to TRBJ2-7; TRBD2 agrees at 10 bases. Per the germline V gene, CDR1 is SGHVS and CDR2 is FNYEAQ. The junction had 4 bases not matched to a gene; V was cut back by 2 bases and J by 0 bases. This CDR3 has 16 residues.

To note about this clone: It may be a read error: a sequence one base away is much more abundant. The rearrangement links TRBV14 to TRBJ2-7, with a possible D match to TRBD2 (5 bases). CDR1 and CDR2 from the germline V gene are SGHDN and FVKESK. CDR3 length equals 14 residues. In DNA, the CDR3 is TGTGCCAGCATCCAAGAGGGCCGGATTACTGTGGAGTACTTC. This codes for CASIQEGRITVEYF.